The clone carrying this T cell receptor beta chain has a handful of counts. Its antigen is not identified. Expressed TCRB transcripts were sequenced because the isolated RNA had all been reverse transcribed beforehand. The repertoire was sequenced with immunoSEQ multiplex PCR; TCRdb's copy has only in-frame clones and lacks some. This table has a few hundred thousand clones, around 15% appearing once. This entry is derived from a study of beta chain features in type 1 diabetes. Study-wide results and caveats: In every one of the four CD4+ subsets, TCRB CDR3s were moderately but significantly shorter in Type 1 diabetes patients.

Germline CDR1 and CDR2: MDHEN and SYDVKM. V lost 6 bases and J lost 2, with 9 bases in between. CDR3 length: 13 amino acids. The source is a man aged 25-45 years with type 1 diabetes. Material for sequencing was naive CD4+ T cells from blood. The rearrangement joins TRBV28 to TRBJ2-3, with D possibly being TRBD1 or TRBD2 (5 bases each). The CDR3 DNA reads TGTGCCAGCAGCCGGGACCTCACAGATACGCAGTATTTT. It is translated as CASSRDLTDTQYF.